The 25 T cell receptor beta chains below were found in one sample sequenced in a study of blood T cells in healthy people across ages. A second PCR of roughly 7 to 11 cycles used a sample-barcoded 5' primer and a J-beta primer mix. MiXCR was run by TCRdb on the 5' RACE reads, yielding one entry per CDR3 protein. The data contain some 1.4 million distinct CDR3 sequences, around 42% of them singletons. Input material: blood. The receptors shown here come from a young woman in good health.

This clonotype was recorded a few times. The chain links TRBV6-1 to TRBJ2-3, with TRBD2 matching 9 bases. Trimming at V came to 2 bases and at J to 1 base, leaving 10 bases not matched to a gene. Germline assignment: CDR1 MNHNS and CDR2 SASEGT. The CDR3 has 18 amino acids. The CDR3 nucleotides are TGTGCCAGCAGTGAATTCCCAGCTAGCGGGGACGGCACAGATACGCAGTATTTT. Encoded protein: CASSEFPASGDGTDTQYF.

A few counts support this clonotype. J is TRBJ2-3 and V is TRBV7-2; 9 bases are shared with TRBD2. This CDR3 has 17 residues. V lost 4 bases and J lost 2; bases outside the gene matches: 10. Germline-derived CDR1 and CDR2 are SGHTA and FQGNSA. As DNA, the CDR3 is TGTGCCAGCAGCTGGCGACTAGCGGTCAAACCCACAGATACGCAGTATTTT. This codes for CASSWRLAVKPTDTQYF.

There are many counts of this clonotype. The chain employs TRBV4-1 and TRBJ1-4; the D is unclear. Per germline, CDR1 MGHRA and CDR2 YSYEKL. This CDR3 has 12 residues. With 4 bases removed from V and 5 bases from J, the gap between germline ends came to 5 bases. CDR3 residues: CASSPQNEKLFF. For the CDR3, the DNA is TGCGCCAGCAGCCCCCAAAATGAAAAACTGTTTTTT.

The rearrangement uses TRBV11-2 and TRBJ2-5, with D possibly called TRBD1 or TRBD2 (5 bases each). Germline CDR1 SGHAT, CDR2 FQNNGV. Trimming shortened V by 4 bases and J by 5 bases, and 11 bases separated the two germline ends. The CDR3 runs to 13 residues. The CDR3 here is CASSCGEGETQYF. The CDR3 nucleotides read TGTGCCAGCAGCTGCGGAGAGGGGGAGACCCAGTACTTC.

A single count supports this clonotype. This chain connects TRBV29-1 to TRBJ1-1, with 7 bases that match TRBD1. V was pared by 3 bases and J by 6 bases, with 7 bases of the junction left unmatched. Germline loops: CDR1 SQVTM, CDR2 ANQGSEA. The CDR3 is 13 amino acids. The CDR3 nucleotides read TGCAGCGTTGATGACAGCAGGGGGGCTGAAGCTTTCTTT. Encoded protein: CSVDDSRGAEAFF.

This clonotype was recorded a few times. The V and J genes are TRBV10-3 and TRBJ1-2; perhaps TRBD1 as D (5 bases). This CDR3 region has 14 residues. Trimming took 3 bases from V and 3 from J, leaving 11 bases between them. Germline CDR1 reads ENHRY; CDR2 reads SYGVKD. The CDR3 DNA reads as TGTGCCATCAGTGACGGGGCCGGATACTATGGCTACACCTTC. Translating it yields CAISDGAGYYGYTF.

This sequence joins TRBV19 and TRBJ1-1, with D tentatively TRBD1 (5 bases). Germline CDR1 reads LNHDA; CDR2 reads SQIVND (reference sequence). Trimming cost V 7 bases and J 4 bases, with 19 bases left between them. The CDR3 has 15 amino acids. This chain's CDR3 is CASILGTSAGTEAFF. Written as DNA, the CDR3 is TGTGCCAGTATCCTGGGGACCTCCGCGGGCACTGAAGCTTTCTTT.

CDR3 sequence: CASSQVRLAGSSYNEQFF. The DNA of the CDR3 is TGCGCCAGCAGCCAAGTCAGGCTAGCGGGCAGCTCCTACAATGAGCAGTTCTTC. This sequence joins TRBV4-1 and TRBJ2-1; 8 positions agree with TRBD2. From germline, CDR1 is MGHRA and CDR2 YSYEKL. The CDR3 has 18 amino acids. V shed 1 base and J 0 bases; nucleotides not matched to a gene: 8.

This clonotype has more than one count but fewer than ten. DNA for the CDR3: TGCGCCAGCAGCATATTTAGGACTAGCGGTTACAATGAGCAGTTCTTC. It codes for CASSIFRTSGYNEQFF. The chain recombines TRBV5-1 with TRBJ2-1; 10 bases line up with TRBD2. Per the germline V gene, CDR1 is SGHRS and CDR2 is YFSETQ. The CDR3 runs 16 residues. Trimming took 4 bases from V and 4 from J; bases not matched to a gene: 8.

The table lists this clonotype with a few counts. This chain joins TRBV3-1 and TRBJ2-2; no clear D gene. Per germline, CDR1 LGHDT and CDR2 YNNKEL (reference sequence). The germline V and J ends were trimmed by 0 bases and 6 bases, with 8 bases remaining between them. The CDR3 has 14 amino acids. In nucleotides, the CDR3 is TGTGCCAGCAGCCAAGACGGGCGTCCCGGGGAGCTGTTTTTT. This gives the protein CASSQDGRPGELFF.

This clonotype has just a few counts. The CDR3 sequence is CASSIQGAYGYTF. The CDR3 nucleotides are TGTGCCAGCAGCATACAGGGGGCCTATGGCTACACCTTC. This sequence joins TRBV6-5 and TRBJ1-2; 9 bases are shared with TRBD1. The CDR3 loop spans 13 amino acids. CDR1 is MNHEY and CDR2 is SVGAGI in the germline V gene. The V and J ends lost 6 bases and 4 bases, in that order; junction bases with no gene match: 3.

The chain links TRBV3-1 to TRBJ2-7, with 10 bases fitting TRBD2. The junction had 7 bases not matched to a gene; V was cut back by 0 bases and J by 2 bases. Germline lookup yields CDR1 LGHDT and CDR2 YNNKEL (reference sequence). The CDR3 consists of 17 residues. CDR3 DNA sequence: TGTGCCAGCAGCCAAGATAAAGCGGGAGGGCCTCCCTACGAGCAGTACTTC. Translating gives CASSQDKAGGPPYEQYF.

This clonotype turned up a few times. This chain joins TRBV20-1 and TRBJ1-2, with no clear D. Germline-derived CDR1 and CDR2 are DFQATT and SNEGSKA (reference sequence). Trimming stripped 5 bases from V and 6 bases from J, with 13 bases between. The CDR3 contains 12 residues. The CDR3 sequence is CSAPPLEDGYTF. The CDR3 bases are TGCAGTGCTCCCCCTCTTGAGGATGGCTACACCTTC.

The chain carries TRBV6-1 and TRBJ2-3, with D unresolved. The germline V gene encodes CDR1 MNHNS and CDR2 SASEGT. The germline V and J ends were trimmed by 2 bases and 2 bases, with 8 bases remaining between them. The CDR3 has 14 residues. CDR3 region: CASSERGPTDTQYF. CDR3 nucleotides: TGTGCCAGCAGTGAACGAGGCCCCACAGATACGCAGTATTTT.

This clonotype was seen many times. The chain joins TRBV7-3 to TRBJ2-3, with D maybe TRBD2 (5 bases). Per the germline V gene, CDR1 is SGHTA and CDR2 is FQGTGA. V lost 6 bases to trimming and J lost 1 base, with 11 bases between them. The CDR3 length is 14 residues. CDR3 region: CASSSLGGTDTQYF. For the CDR3, the DNA is TGTGCCAGCAGTTCCCTCGGGGGCACAGATACGCAGTATTTT.

The chain carries TRBV7-2 and TRBJ2-3; 8 bases are shared with TRBD2. This CDR3 has 15 amino acids. Germline V gives CDR1 SGHTA, CDR2 FQGNSA. V trimming: 4 bases; J trimming: 2 bases; junction bases outside the gene matches: 5. The CDR3 loop is CASSWSSGDTDTQYF. CDR3 sequence (DNA): TGTGCCAGCAGCTGGAGTAGCGGGGACACAGATACGCAGTATTTT.

The DNA for the CDR3 is TGTGCCAGCAGTTCCCGGACTAGCGGGGGGGGCGGGGATACGCAGTATTTT. Translation gives CASSSRTSGGGGDTQYF. The gene calls are TRBV12-3 or TRBV12-4 and TRBJ2-3; 15 bases agree with TRBD2. This CDR3 spans 17 amino acids. With 4 bases clipped from V and 6 bases from J, the junction kept 8 bases outside the gene matches.

The chain uses TRBV9 and TRBJ1-1; TRBD1 aligns across 12 bases. Germline V gives CDR1 SGDLS, CDR2 YYNGEE. V lost 5 bases to trimming and J lost 7 bases; unmatched junction nucleotides: 6. The CDR3 covers 14 residues. CDR3 sequence reads: CASSRGQGALEAFF. The DNA of the CDR3 is TGTGCCAGCAGTAGGGGACAGGGGGCCCTTGAAGCTTTCTTT.

There are a few counts of this clonotype. The V gene is TRBV6-5, the J gene TRBJ2-5; tentative D call: TRBD2 (6 bases). The length of the CDR3 is 14 residues. The V gene's germline CDR1 is MNHEY and CDR2 SVGAGI. Trimming removed 2 bases at V and 5 bases at J, with 12 bases between. CDR3 in amino acids: CASSYEGGAETQYF. CDR3 DNA sequence: TGTGCCAGCAGTTACGAGGGAGGTGCGGAGACCCAGTACTTC.

This clonotype was seen only a few times. This chain joins TRBV7-2 and TRBJ2-7, with D possibly called TRBD1 or TRBD2 (6 bases each). The J call is doubtful: the DNA matches TRBJ2-5 better. Germline V gene lookup returns CDR1 SGHTA and CDR2 FQGNSA. This CDR3 contains 15 residues. The CDR3 DNA reads as TGTGCCAGCAGCATCAAGGGGGGCTCCGAGGGGACCCAGTACTTC. Translated, it gives CASSIKGGSEGTQYF.

For this clonotype: One junction end does not reproduce the germline sequence, and a read error may be involved. This sequence joins TRBV20-1 and TRBJ2-7; no clear D. Germline CDR1 and CDR2: DFQATT and SNEGSKA (reference sequence). The CDR3 has 14 residues. The CDR3 loop reads CSAPLSPFSYEQYF. The CDR3, as DNA: TGCAGTGCTCCTCTAAGTCCTTTTAGCTACGAGCAGTATTTC.

The chain employs TRBV30 and TRBJ2-1; unclear D gene. Trimming took 2 bases from V and 4 from J, leaving 6 bases between them. Germline V gene sequence: CDR1 GTSNPN, CDR2 SVGIG (reference sequence). This CDR3 contains 12 residues. In DNA form, the CDR3 reads TGTGCCTGGAGTAGGGTGTACAATGAGCAGTTCTTC. Its protein is CAWSRVYNEQFF.

This clonotype was detected a few times. The rearrangement joins TRBV28 to TRBJ1-6; no clear D. Trimming cost V 0 bases and J 13 bases, with 7 bases left between them. CDR3 length equals 12 residues. Per the germline V gene, CDR1 is MDHEN and CDR2 is SYDVKM. The DNA of the CDR3 is TGTGCCAGCAGTTTATGGCGGAGGCCCCTCCACTTT. Residues: CASSLWRRPLHF. Filled out from reference TRBV28 and TRBJ1-6, the complete variable domain reads DVKVTQSSRYLVKRTGEKVFLECVQDMDHENMFWYRQDPGLGLRLIYFSYDVKMKEKGDIPEGYSVSREKKERFSLILESASTNQTSMYLCASSLWRRPLHFGNGTRLTVT.

This chain links TRBV20-1 with TRBJ2-3, with 9 positions matching TRBD2. The CDR3 is 15 amino acids. The ends lost 6 bases at V and 8 bases at J; junction bases unmatched: 15. Germline V gene data show CDR1 as DFQATT and CDR2 as SNEGSKA (reference sequence). The CDR3 here is CSAPPISGSGVTQYF. In DNA, the CDR3 is TGCAGTGCCCCACCTATTAGCGGGAGTGGAGTTACGCAGTATTTT.

The chain carries TRBV5-1 and TRBJ2-5; D tentatively reads TRBD1 or TRBD2 (6 bases each). Germline V gene data show CDR1 as SGHRS and CDR2 as YFSETQ. The CDR3 spans 14 residues. The ends were cut back, 4 bases at V and 5 bases at J, with 15 bases in the middle. CDR3 protein: CASSPRGRGETQYF. DNA of the CDR3: TGCGCCAGCAGCCCTCGGGGGCGCGGCGAGACCCAGTACTTC.